This T cell receptor (beta chain) originates from a study of CD8+ T cells in alopecia areata. Study-wide findings and caveats: Patients displayed less clarity in TCR sharing than mice, a finding possibly related to HLA. Tissue-resident alphabeta T cells belonging to normal skin likewise get sequenced within scalp specimens. Lesional scalp displayed greater clonality than normal scalp, most notably in alopecia totalis/universalis.

This clone has a handful of counts. Its antigen remains unidentified. Germline V gene lookup returns CDR1 GTSNPN and CDR2 SVGIG (reference sequence). Trimming cost V 1 base and J 3 bases, with 8 bases left between them. CDR3 length: 13 residues. PBMCs were stained for CD3, CD4 and CD8, and CD4+ and CD8+ T cells were sorted. Extracted from the samples, RNA was reverse transcribed into cDNA to serve as the sequencing template. Clones were read by immunoSEQ multiplex PCR, and TCRdb kept only the in-frame ones, dropping some. The repertoire holds 150,000 to 200,000 clones, with roughly 50% as singletons. This receptor was identified in a human donor in good health. V and J are TRBV30 and TRBJ2-3, with a weak D call TRBD1 (6 bases). Sequenced material: CD4+ T cells sorted from blood. CDR3 nucleotide sequence: TGTGCCTGGAGTGGACAGGAGACAGATACGCAGTATTTT. Translating it yields CAWSGQETDTQYF. The full variable domain, rest sourced from reference TRBV30 and TRBJ2-3, is SQTIHQWPATLVQPVGSPLSLECTVEGTSNPNLYWYRQAAGRGLQLLFYSVGIGQISSEVPQNLSASRPQDRQFILSSKKLLLSDSGFYLCAWSGQETDTQYFGPGTRLTVL.